A single sample is the source of the 18 T cell receptor beta chains below, sequenced in a study of early T cells in non-severe SARS-CoV-2 infection. Each CDR3 protein gets one entry after TCRdb re-called the 5' RACE reads with MiXCR. The table records around 27,000 distinct CDR3 sequences, about 5.8% of them present only once. The sample taken for sequencing was whole blood. The receptors originated from an adult who was a healthcare worker with PCR-confirmed SARS-CoV-2 infection or an uninfected control (not recorded which).

This clonotype was counted ten times or more. V is TRBV6-4 and J is TRBJ1-6; a possible D gene is TRBD1 (6 bases). Trimming removed 0 bases at V and 9 bases at J, with 9 bases between. This CDR3 spans 14 amino acids. The germline V gene encodes CDR1 MRHNA and CDR2 SNTAGT. CDR3 sequence reads: CASSDSGGVSPLHF. CDR3 in DNA: TGTGCCAGCAGTGACTCCGGGGGCGTTTCACCCCTCCACTTT.

This clonotype was seen at least ten times. This rearrangement joins TRBV10-2 to TRBJ2-1, with 9 bases aligning to TRBD2. Germline CDR1 is WSHSY and CDR2 is SAAADI. The CDR3 is 13 residues long. V trimming: 8 bases; J trimming: 5 bases; junction bases outside the gene matches: 4. The DNA of the CDR3 is TGCGCCAGCCTCCTAGCGGGGAACAATGAGCAGTTCTTC. Amino acid sequence: CASLLAGNNEQFF.

This clonotype was found many times. This chain uses TRBV20-1 with TRBJ2-1, with TRBD2 as a possible D gene (5 bases). The ends were cut back, 0 bases at V and 5 bases at J, with 11 bases in the middle. Germline V gene lookup returns CDR1 DFQATT and CDR2 SNEGSKA (reference sequence). The CDR3 is 14 residues long. This CDR3 is CSARDTWRNNEQFF. CDR3 sequence (DNA): TGCAGTGCTAGAGACACTTGGAGGAACAATGAGCAGTTCTTC.

Ten or more counts support this clonotype. The chain couples TRBV7-9 to TRBJ2-1; TRBD1 is a possible D gene (6 bases). V was pared by 5 bases and J by 15 bases, with 23 bases between. The germline gives CDR1 SEHNR, CDR2 FQNEAQ (reference sequence). The CDR3 is 14 residues long. Written as DNA, the CDR3 is TGTGCCAGCAGCCCAGAGGGACAAACATTAATTCCGTTCTTC. This translates into CASSPEGQTLIPFF. Based on the CDR3 plus reference TRBV7-9 and TRBJ2-1, the full variable domain is DTGVSQNPRHKITKRGQNVTFRCDPISEHNRLYWYRQTLGQGPEFLTYFQNEAQLEKSRLLSDRFSAERPKGSFSTLEIQRTEQGDSAMYLCASSPEGQTLIPFFGPGTRLTVL.

Many counts were recorded for this clonotype. DNA for the CDR3: TGTGCCAGCAGCTTATCAGGCTACGAGCAGTACTTC. It codes for CASSLSGYEQYF. This chain links TRBV11-2 with TRBJ2-7, with unresolved D. The CDR3 is 12 amino acids. The V end was cut by 2 bases, the J end by 3 bases, with 5 bases between. The germline CDR1 and CDR2 sequences are SGHAT and FQNNGV.

This clonotype was seen many times. The gene calls are TRBV7-6 and TRBJ2-3; 7 bases line up with TRBD2. With V trimmed by 5 bases and J by 2 bases, 10 bases remained unmatched. The CDR3 contains 16 residues. Germline V gene sequence: CDR1 SGHVS, CDR2 FNYEAQ. The CDR3 nucleotides are TGTGCCAGCAGCCAAGGACTAGGATCCATCACAGATACGCAGTATTTT. Its translation: CASSQGLGSITDTQYF.

This clonotype was picked up a small number of times. The V gene is TRBV24-1, the J gene TRBJ2-2; possible D gene TRBD1, 5 bases. Germline V gives CDR1 KGHDR, CDR2 SFDVKD. V lost 9 bases to trimming and J lost 5 bases, with 12 bases between them. The CDR3 is made up of 13 amino acids. CDR3 sequence (DNA): TGTGCCACCGCGCCTGCAGGGACCGGGGAGCTGTTTTTT. Translating gives CATAPAGTGELFF.

This clonotype has at least ten counts. CDR3 amino acids: CASSLRRGGPVETQYF. DNA for the CDR3: TGTGCCAGCAGCTTAAGACGCGGGGGGCCTGTGGAGACCCAGTACTTC. V gene TRBV13 combines with J gene TRBJ2-5, with 8 bases matching TRBD2. There are 16 residues in the CDR3. The junction had 10 bases not matched to a gene; V was cut back by 2 bases and J by 5 bases. Looked up from germline, CDR1 is PRHDT and CDR2 is FYEKMQ (reference sequence). The full variable domain, with the rest looked up from reference TRBV13 and TRBJ2-5, is AAGVIQSPRHLIKEKRETATLKCYPIPRHDTVYWYQQGPGQDPQFLISFYEKMQSDKGSIPDRFSAQQFSDYHSELNMSSLELGDSALYFCASSLRRGGPVETQYFGPGTRLLVL.

This clonotype was picked up many times. V and J are TRBV30 and TRBJ1-2; D remains ambiguous. Trimming stripped 8 bases from V and 4 bases from J, with 20 bases between. Germline V gene sequence: CDR1 GTSNPN, CDR2 SVGIG (reference sequence). The length of the CDR3 is 14 residues. For the CDR3, the DNA is TGTGCCCAAAAACGCCAGAGGCCGAGCTATGGCTACACCTTC. The encoded protein is CAQKRQRPSYGYTF.

This clonotype was seen at least ten times. V gene TRBV6-2 or TRBV6-3 combines with J gene TRBJ1-5; D is ambiguous. The CDR3 extends over 15 amino acids. V lost 1 base and J lost 4, with 11 bases in between. CDR1 and CDR2 (germline): MNHEY, SVGEGT. CDR3 coding DNA: TGTGCCAGCAGTTACTGGAGTGGAGGGAATCAGCCCCAGCATTTT. The encoded protein is CASSYWSGGNQPQHF.

This clonotype was recorded many times. The V call is TRBV6-5, the J call TRBJ1-2, with D perhaps TRBD1 (6 bases). Germline CDR1 MNHEY, CDR2 SVGAGI. The CDR3 consists of 14 residues. Trimming took off 7 bases at V and 5 bases at J, with 17 bases between the two ends. The CDR3 nucleotides read TGTGCCAGCACCACCTTAACGGGGGCTTATGGCTACACCTTC. Residues: CASTTLTGAYGYTF.

This clonotype has ten or more counts. The CDR3: CASSPIHRVVNTEAFF. DNA of the CDR3: TGCGCCAGCAGCCCAATTCACAGGGTCGTTAACACTGAAGCTTTCTTT. The chain recombines TRBV4-1 with TRBJ1-1; possible D gene TRBD1, 6 bases. The CDR3 totals 16 residues. The germline gives CDR1 MGHRA, CDR2 YSYEKL. V was clipped by 4 bases and J by 2 bases, with 17 bases between them.

Ten or more counts support this clonotype. The chain links TRBV11-1 to TRBJ2-1, with a weak D call TRBD1 (6 bases). CDR1 is SGHAT, CDR2 FQDESV, per germline (reference sequence). The CDR3 runs to 20 residues. V was cut by 4 bases and J by 0 bases, with 25 bases left in between. CDR3 residues: CASSSLRRQGHSSSYNEQFF. The CDR3, as DNA: TGTGCCAGCAGCTCCCTCCGGCGGCAGGGGCACTCGAGCTCCTACAATGAGCAGTTCTTC.

This clonotype has ten or more counts. The rearrangement links TRBV7-2 to TRBJ2-5, with unresolved D. Germline V gene data show CDR1 as SGHTA and CDR2 as FQGNSA. CDR3 length: 13 amino acids. Trimming took 1 base from V and 3 from J, leaving 6 bases between them. The CDR3 reads CASSLESEETQYF. CDR3 in DNA: TGTGCCAGCAGCTTAGAATCCGAAGAGACCCAGTACTTC.

This clonotype has ten or more counts. The CDR3 sequence is CASSYGDRNTGELFF. The DNA of the CDR3 is TGTGCCAGCAGTTACGGAGACAGAAACACCGGGGAGCTGTTTTTT. V is TRBV6-6 and J is TRBJ2-2; tentatively, D is TRBD1 (5 bases). Germline CDR1 reads MNHNY; CDR2 reads SVGAGI (reference sequence). V was pared by 2 bases and J by 2 bases, with 9 bases between. This CDR3 contains 15 residues.

This clonotype was seen a handful of times. The rearrangement joins TRBV12-3 or TRBV12-4 to TRBJ1-2; D not certain. V lost 6 bases to trimming and J lost 7 bases, with 24 bases between them. This CDR3 comprises 16 residues. CDR3 residues: CASSSGLPHLLAGYTF. In nucleotides, the CDR3 is TGTGCCAGCAGCTCCGGACTACCTCACCTTCTGGCTGGCTACACCTTC.

This clonotype was counted at least ten times. For the CDR3, the DNA is TGTGCCAGCAGTGAGGATGGGAACACCATATATTTT. It yields the protein CASSEDGNTIYF. The chain employs TRBV28 and TRBJ1-3; no definite D call. The CDR3 extends over 12 amino acids. The germline V gene has CDR1 MDHEN and CDR2 SYDVKM. Between the trimmed V and J ends, which lost 5 bases and 7 bases, there was a span of 9 bases.

There are many counts of this clonotype. V is TRBV7-8 and J is TRBJ2-3; D not resolved. V was cut by 2 bases and J by 1 base, with 13 bases left in between. Germline V lookup: CDR1 SGHVS, CDR2 FQNEAQ. The CDR3 spans 16 residues. The CDR3 loop reads CASSLWLIRGTDTQYF. CDR3 DNA: TGTGCCAGCAGCTTATGGCTAATACGCGGCACAGATACGCAGTATTTT.